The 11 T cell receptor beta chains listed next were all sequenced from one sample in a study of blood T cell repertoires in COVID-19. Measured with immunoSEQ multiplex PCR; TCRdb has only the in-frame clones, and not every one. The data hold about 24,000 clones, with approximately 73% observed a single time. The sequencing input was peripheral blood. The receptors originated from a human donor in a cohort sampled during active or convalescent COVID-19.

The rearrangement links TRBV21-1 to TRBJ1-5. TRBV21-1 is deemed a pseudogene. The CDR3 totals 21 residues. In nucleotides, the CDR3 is TGTGCCAGCAGCAAACAGATACTGACCTGTTGGTCACCGAGGAGCAATCAGCCCCAGCATTTT. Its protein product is CASSKQILTCWSPRSNQPQHF.

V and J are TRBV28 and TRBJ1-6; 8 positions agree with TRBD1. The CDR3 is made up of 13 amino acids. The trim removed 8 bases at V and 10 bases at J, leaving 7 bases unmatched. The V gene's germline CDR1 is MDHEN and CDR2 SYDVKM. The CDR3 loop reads CASHGQGGSPLHF. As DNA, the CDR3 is TGTGCCAGCCACGGACAGGGAGGATCACCCCTCCACTTT. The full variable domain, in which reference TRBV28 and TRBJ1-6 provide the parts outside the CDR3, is DVKVTQSSRYLVKRTGEKVFLECVQDMDHENMFWYRQDPGLGLRLIYFSYDVKMKEKGDIPEGYSVSREKKERFSLILESASTNQTSMYLCASHGQGGSPLHFGNGTRLTVT.

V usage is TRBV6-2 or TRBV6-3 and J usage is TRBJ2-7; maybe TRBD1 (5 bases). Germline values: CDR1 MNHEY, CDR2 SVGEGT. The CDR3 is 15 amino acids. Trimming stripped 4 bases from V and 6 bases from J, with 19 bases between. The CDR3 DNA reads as TGTGCCAGCAGTTCCGCGTCAGGGAATTTGGGCGAGCAGTACTTC. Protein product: CASSSASGNLGEQYF.

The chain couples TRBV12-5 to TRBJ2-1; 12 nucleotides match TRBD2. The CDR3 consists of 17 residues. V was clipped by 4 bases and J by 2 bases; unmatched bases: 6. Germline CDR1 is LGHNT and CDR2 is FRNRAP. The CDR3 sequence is CASGSSLAGGPYNEQFF. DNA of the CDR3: TGTGCTAGTGGTTCCTCACTAGCGGGGGGACCCTACAATGAGCAGTTCTTC.

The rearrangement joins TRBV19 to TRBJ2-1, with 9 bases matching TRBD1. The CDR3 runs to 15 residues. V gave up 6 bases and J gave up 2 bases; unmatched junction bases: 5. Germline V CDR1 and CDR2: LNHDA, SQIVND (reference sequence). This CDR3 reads CASSLGQGPYNEQFF. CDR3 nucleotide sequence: TGTGCCAGTAGCTTGGGACAGGGACCCTACAATGAGCAGTTCTTC.

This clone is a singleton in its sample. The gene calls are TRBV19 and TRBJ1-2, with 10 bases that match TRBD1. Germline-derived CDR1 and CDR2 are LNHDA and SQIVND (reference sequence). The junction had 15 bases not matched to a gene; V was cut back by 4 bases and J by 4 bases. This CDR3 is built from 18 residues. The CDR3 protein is CASSTRRDRGGFFYGYTF. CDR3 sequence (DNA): TGTGCCAGTAGTACACGCCGGGACAGGGGTGGCTTTTTCTATGGCTACACCTTC.

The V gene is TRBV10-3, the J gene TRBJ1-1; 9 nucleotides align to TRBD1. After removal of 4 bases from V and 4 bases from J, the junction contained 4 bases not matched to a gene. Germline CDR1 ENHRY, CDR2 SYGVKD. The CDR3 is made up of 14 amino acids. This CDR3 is CAISVDRGVTEAFF. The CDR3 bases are TGTGCCATCAGTGTGGACAGGGGCGTCACTGAAGCTTTCTTT.

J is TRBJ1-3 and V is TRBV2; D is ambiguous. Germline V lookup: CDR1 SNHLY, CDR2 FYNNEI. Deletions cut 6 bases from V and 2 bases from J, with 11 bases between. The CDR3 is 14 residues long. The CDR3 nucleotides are TGTGCCAGCAGGGAACACGGGACTGGAAACACCATATATTTT. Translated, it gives CASREHGTGNTIYF.

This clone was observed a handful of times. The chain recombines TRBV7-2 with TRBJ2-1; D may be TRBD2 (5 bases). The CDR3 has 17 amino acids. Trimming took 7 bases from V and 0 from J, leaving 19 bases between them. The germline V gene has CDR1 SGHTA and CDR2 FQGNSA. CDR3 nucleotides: TGTGCCAGCACCTCCGTGGTGGGGAGAAGCTCCTACAATGAGCAGTTCTTC. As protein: CASTSVVGRSSYNEQFF.

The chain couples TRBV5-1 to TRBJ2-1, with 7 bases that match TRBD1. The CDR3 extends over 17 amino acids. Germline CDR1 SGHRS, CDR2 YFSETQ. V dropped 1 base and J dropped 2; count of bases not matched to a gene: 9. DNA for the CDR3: TGCGCCAGCAGCTTGCACGGGACAGTGAGGCCCTACAATGAGCAGTTCTTC. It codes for CASSLHGTVRPYNEQFF.

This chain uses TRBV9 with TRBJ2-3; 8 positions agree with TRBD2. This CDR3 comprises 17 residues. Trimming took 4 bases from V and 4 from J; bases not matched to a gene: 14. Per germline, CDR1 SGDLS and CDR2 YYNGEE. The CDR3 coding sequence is TGTGCCAGCAGCACCCACCGGGGCGGGGGGTTCGCAGATACGCAGTATTTT. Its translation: CASSTHRGGGFADTQYF.